This T cell receptor beta chain was retrieved from a study of T cell changes during pregnancy in multiple sclerosis. CDR1 and CDR2 from the germline V gene are ENHRY and SYGVKD. After removal of 3 bases from V and 4 bases from J, the junction contained 16 bases not matched to a gene. CDR3 size: 18 residues. Clones were read by immunoSEQ multiplex PCR, and TCRdb kept only the in-frame ones, dropping some. The sample includes 45,000 to 55,000 clones, approximately 90% of them seen just once. This TCR was sampled from a female donor with multiple sclerosis, enrolled in a pregnancy study. The V and J genes are TRBV10-3 and TRBJ1-1; TRBD1 agrees at 8 bases. Source: peripheral blood, taken in the first trimester of pregnancy. For the CDR3, the DNA is TGTGCCATCAGTGACCCCGACAGGGGACGTGCCCTGGGCACTGAAGCTTTCTTT. It codes for CAISDPDRGRALGTEAFF.